This T cell receptor (beta chain) was identified in a study of blood T cell repertoires in COVID-19. With V trimmed by 3 bases and J by 4 bases, 8 bases remained unmatched. Germline CDR1 and CDR2: KGHSH and LQKENI. The CDR3 spans 15 residues. Here immunoSEQ multiplex PCR was the method, and the copy in TCRdb shows in-frame clones only, minus some. The table has 180,000 or so clones, around four fifths seen once; the top ten hold around 2.8%. This TCR derives from a woman older than 75 with active or convalescent COVID-19. Sequenced: peripheral blood. This rearrangement joins TRBV18 to TRBJ1-2, with 7 bases matching TRBD1. CDR3 coding DNA: TGTGCCAGCTCACCCCCCGGGACAGCTCCCTATGGCTACACCTTC. This sequence encodes CASSPPGTAPYGYTF.